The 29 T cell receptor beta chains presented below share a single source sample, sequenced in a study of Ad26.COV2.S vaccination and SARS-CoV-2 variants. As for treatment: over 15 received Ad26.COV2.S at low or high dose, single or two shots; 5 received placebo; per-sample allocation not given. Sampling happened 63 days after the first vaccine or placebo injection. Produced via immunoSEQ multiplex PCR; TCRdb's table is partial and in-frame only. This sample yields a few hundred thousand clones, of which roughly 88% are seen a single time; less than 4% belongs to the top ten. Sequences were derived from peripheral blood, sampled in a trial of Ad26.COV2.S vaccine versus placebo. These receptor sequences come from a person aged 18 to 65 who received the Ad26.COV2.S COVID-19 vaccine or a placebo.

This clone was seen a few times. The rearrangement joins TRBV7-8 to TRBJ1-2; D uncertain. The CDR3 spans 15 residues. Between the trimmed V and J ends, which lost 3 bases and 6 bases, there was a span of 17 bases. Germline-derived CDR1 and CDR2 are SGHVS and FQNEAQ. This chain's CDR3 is CASSLPGGGFDGYTF. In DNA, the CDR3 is TGTGCCAGCAGCTTGCCAGGAGGTGGTTTTGATGGCTACACCTTC.

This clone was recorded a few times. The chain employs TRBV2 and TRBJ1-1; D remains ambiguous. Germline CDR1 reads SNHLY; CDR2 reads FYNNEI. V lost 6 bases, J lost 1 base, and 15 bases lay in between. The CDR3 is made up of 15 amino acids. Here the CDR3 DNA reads TGTGCCAGCAGCGACCCAACGGGCGAGAACACTGAAGCTTTCTTT. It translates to CASSDPTGENTEAFF.

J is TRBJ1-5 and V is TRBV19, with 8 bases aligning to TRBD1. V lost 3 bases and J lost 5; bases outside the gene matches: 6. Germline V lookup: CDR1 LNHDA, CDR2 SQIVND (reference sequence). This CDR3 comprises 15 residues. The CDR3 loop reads CASSMGSGGYQPQHF. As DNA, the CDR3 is TGTGCCAGTAGTATGGGGTCAGGGGGCTATCAGCCCCAGCATTTT.

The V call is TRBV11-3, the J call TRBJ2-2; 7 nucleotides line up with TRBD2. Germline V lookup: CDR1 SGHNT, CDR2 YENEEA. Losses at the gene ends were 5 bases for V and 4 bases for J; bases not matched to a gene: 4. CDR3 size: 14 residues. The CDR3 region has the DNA TGTGCCAGCAGCCTCCGCGGGGGCACCGGGGAGCTGTTTTTT. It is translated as CASSLRGGTGELFF.

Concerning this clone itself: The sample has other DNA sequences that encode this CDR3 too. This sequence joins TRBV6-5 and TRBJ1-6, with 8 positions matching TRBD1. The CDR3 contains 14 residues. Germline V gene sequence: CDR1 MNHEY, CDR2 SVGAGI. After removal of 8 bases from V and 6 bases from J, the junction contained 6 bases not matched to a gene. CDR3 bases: TGTGCCAGCGACAGGGGAAGCGGTAATTCACCCCTCCACTTT. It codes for CASDRGSGNSPLHF.

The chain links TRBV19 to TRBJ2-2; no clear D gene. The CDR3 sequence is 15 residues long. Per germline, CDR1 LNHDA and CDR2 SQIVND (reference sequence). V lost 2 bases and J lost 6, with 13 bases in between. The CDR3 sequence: CASSIMAALAGELFF. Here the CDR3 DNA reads TGTGCCAGTAGTATAATGGCAGCTCTCGCCGGGGAGCTGTTTTTT.

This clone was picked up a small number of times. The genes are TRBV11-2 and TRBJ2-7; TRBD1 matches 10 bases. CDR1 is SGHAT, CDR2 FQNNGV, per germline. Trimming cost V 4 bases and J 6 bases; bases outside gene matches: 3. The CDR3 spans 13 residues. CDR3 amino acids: CASSWTGGREQYF. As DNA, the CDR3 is TGTGCCAGCAGCTGGACAGGGGGTCGCGAGCAGTACTTC.

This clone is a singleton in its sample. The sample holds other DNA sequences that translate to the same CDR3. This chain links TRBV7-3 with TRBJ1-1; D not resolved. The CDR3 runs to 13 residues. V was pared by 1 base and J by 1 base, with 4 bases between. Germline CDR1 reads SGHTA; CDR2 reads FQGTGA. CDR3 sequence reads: CASSLSRNTEAFF. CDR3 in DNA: TGTGCCAGCAGCTTAAGTAGGAACACTGAAGCTTTCTTT.

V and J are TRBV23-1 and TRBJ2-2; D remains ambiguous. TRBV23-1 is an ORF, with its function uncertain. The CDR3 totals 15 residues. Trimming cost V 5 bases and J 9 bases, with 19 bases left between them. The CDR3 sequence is CASSTQDKGLRELFF. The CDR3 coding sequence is TGCGCCAGCAGTACCCAAGATAAGGGTTTGCGGGAGCTGTTTTTT.

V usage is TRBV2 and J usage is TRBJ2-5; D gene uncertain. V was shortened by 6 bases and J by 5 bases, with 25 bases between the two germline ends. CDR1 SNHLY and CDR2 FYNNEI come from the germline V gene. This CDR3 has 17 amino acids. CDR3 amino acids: CASRRPGLQFSEETQYF. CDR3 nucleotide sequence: TGTGCCAGCAGAAGACCCGGCCTTCAATTTTCCGAGGAGACCCAGTACTTC.

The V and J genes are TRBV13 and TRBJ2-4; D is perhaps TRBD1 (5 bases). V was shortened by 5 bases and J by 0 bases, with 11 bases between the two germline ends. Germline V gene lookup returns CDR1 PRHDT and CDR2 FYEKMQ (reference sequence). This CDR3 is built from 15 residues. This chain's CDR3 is CASSVGHRAKNIQYF. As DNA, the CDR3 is TGTGCCAGCAGCGTCGGACACCGAGCCAAAAACATTCAGTACTTC. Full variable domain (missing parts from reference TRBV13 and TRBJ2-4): AAGVIQSPRHLIKEKRETATLKCYPIPRHDTVYWYQQGPGQDPQFLISFYEKMQSDKGSIPDRFSAQQFSDYHSELNMSSLELGDSALYFCASSVGHRAKNIQYFGAGTRLSVL.

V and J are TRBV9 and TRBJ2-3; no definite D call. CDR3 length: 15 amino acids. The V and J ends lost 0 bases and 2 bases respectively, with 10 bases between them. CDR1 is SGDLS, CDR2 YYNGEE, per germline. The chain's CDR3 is CASSVVTDFTDTQYF. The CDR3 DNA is TGTGCCAGCAGCGTAGTAACAGATTTCACAGATACGCAGTATTTT.

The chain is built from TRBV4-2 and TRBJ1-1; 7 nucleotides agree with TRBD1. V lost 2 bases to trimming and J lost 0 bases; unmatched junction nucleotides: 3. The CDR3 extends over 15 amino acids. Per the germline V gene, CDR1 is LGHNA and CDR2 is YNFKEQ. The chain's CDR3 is CASSQQQGLNTEAFF. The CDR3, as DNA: TGTGCCAGCAGCCAACAACAGGGGTTGAACACTGAAGCTTTCTTT.

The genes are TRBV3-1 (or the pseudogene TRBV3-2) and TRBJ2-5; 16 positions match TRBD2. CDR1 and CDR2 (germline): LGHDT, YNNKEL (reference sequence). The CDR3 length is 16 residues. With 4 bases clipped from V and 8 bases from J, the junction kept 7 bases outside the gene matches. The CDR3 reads CASSRGTSGGADTQYF. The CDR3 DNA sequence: TGTGCCAGCAGCCGCGGGACTAGCGGGGGGGCGGACACCCAGTACTTC.

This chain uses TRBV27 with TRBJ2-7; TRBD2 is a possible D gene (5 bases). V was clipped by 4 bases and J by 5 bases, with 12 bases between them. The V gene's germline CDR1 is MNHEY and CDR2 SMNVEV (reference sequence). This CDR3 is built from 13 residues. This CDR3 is CASSSAPGNEQYF. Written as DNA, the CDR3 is TGTGCCAGCAGTTCCGCCCCCGGGAACGAGCAGTACTTC.

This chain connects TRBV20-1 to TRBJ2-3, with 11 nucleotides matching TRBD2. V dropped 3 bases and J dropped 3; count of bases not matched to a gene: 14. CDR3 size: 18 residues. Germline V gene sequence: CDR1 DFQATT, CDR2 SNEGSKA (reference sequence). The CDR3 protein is CSASPVLRLAGMTDTQYF. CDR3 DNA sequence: TGCAGTGCTAGTCCGGTACTCAGACTAGCGGGGATGACAGATACGCAGTATTTT.

Here the CDR3 reads CASSGGTSGDGATQYF. CDR3 in DNA: TGTGCCAGCAGCGGTGGGACTAGCGGGGACGGGGCTACGCAGTATTTT. This chain uses TRBV9 with TRBJ2-3, with 13 bases lining up with TRBD2. Germline V lookup: CDR1 SGDLS, CDR2 YYNGEE. The length of the CDR3 is 16 residues. V was pared by 3 bases and J by 8 bases, with 9 bases of the junction left unmatched.

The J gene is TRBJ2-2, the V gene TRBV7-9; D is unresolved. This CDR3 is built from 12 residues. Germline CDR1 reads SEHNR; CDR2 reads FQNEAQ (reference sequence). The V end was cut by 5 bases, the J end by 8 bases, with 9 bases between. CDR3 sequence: CASSPTYGELFF. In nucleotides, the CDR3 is TGTGCCAGCAGCCCCACGTATGGGGAGCTGTTTTTT.

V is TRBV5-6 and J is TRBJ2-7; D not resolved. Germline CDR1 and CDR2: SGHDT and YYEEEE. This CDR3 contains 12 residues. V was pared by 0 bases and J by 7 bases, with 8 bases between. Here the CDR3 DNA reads TGTGCCAGCAGCTTGGGAAGGGCTGAGCAGTACTTC. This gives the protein CASSLGRAEQYF. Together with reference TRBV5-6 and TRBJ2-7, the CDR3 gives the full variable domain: DAGVTQSPTHLIKTRGQQVTLRCSPKSGHDTVSWYQQALGQGPQFIFQYYEEEERQRGNFPDRFSGHQFPNYSSELNVNALLLGDSALYLCASSLGRAEQYFGPGTRLTVT.

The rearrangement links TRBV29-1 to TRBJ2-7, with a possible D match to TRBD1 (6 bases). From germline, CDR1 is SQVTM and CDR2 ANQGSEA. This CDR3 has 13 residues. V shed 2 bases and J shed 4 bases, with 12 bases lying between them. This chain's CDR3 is CSVEITGMYEQYF. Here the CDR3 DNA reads TGCAGCGTTGAAATCACAGGGATGTACGAGCAGTACTTC.

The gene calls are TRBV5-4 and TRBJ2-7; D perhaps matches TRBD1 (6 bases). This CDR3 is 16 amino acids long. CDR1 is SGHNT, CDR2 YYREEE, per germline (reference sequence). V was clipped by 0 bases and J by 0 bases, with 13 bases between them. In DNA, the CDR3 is TGTGCCAGCAGCTTGGGGAGCGGACAGCTCTCCTACGAGCAGTACTTC. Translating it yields CASSLGSGQLSYEQYF.

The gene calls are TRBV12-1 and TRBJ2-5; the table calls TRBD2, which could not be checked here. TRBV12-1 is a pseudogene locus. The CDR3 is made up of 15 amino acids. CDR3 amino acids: CASSLGSGDKETQYF. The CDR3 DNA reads TGTGCCAGCAGCCTCGGTAGCGGCGACAAAGAGACCCAGTACTTC.

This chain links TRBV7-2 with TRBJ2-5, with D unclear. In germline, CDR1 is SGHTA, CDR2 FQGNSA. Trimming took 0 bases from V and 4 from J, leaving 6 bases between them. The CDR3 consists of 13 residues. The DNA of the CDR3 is TGTGCCAGCAGCTTAGCAACCCGAGAGACCCAGTACTTC. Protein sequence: CASSLATRETQYF.

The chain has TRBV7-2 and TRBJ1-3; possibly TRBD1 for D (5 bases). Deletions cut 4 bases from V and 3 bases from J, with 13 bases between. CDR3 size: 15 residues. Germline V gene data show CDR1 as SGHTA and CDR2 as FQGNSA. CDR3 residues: CASSYGGIDGNTIYF. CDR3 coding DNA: TGTGCCAGCAGCTACGGGGGGATTGATGGAAACACCATATATTTT.

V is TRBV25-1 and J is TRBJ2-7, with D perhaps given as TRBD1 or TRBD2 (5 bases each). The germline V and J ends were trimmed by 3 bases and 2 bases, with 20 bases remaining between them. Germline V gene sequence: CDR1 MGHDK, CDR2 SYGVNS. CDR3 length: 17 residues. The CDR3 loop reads CASSDPPGPRGAYEQYF. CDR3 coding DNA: TGTGCCAGCAGTGACCCTCCGGGACCTCGAGGGGCCTACGAGCAGTACTTC.

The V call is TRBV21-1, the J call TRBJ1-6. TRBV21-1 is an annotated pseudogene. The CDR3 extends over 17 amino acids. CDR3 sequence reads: CASSKGTGGAYNSPLHF. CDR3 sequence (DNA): TGTGCCAGCAGCAAAGGAACGGGGGGCGCGTATAATTCACCCCTCCACTTT.

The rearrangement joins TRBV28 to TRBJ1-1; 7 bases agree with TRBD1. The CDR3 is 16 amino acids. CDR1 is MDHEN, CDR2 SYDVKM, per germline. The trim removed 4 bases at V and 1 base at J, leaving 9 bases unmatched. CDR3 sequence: CASSSLDRARNTEAFF. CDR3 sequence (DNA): TGTGCCAGCAGTTCATTAGACAGGGCGAGGAACACTGAAGCTTTCTTT.

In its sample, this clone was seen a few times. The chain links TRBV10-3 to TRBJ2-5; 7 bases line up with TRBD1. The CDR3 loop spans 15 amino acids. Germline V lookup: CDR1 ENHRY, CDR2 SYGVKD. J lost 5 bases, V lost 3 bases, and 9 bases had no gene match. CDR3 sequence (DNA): TGTGCCATCAGTGAAGGGACCAGGGGGACGGAGACCCAGTACTTC. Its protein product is CAISEGTRGTETQYF.

CDR3 region: CASSQTRSNEKLFF. DNA for the CDR3: TGTGCCAGCAGCCAAACCCGGTCTAATGAAAAACTGTTTTTT. The chain uses TRBV3-1 (or the pseudogene TRBV3-2) and TRBJ1-4; no reliable D call. The CDR3 totals 14 residues. Germline-derived CDR1 and CDR2 are LGHDT and YNNKEL (reference sequence). Trimming left V 2 bases short and J 3 bases short, with 7 bases between.